Below, 2 T cell receptor beta chains from the same sample are listed, as sequenced in a study of identifying expanded T cells in peripheral blood (dated by TCRdb to the late 2010s). Library generation was performed with the immunoSEQ multiplex PCR assay. TCRdb re-hosts the immuneACCESS table, in-frame sequences only. Its copies lack some clones; in the studies checked, an unresolved V gene accounts for under half of them, and the cause for the rest is not known. The table for this sample lists 85,000 to 100,000 clones; approximately 90% of them were counted only once. Clones ranked in the top ten supply over 3% of the sample. The sample was blood. These receptors were taken from a person aged 18 to 75 in good health.

The table lists this clone with many counts. J is TRBJ2-1 and V is TRBV9; 7 positions agree with TRBD2. The CDR3 totals 15 residues. Trimming cost V 0 bases and J 6 bases; bases outside gene matches: 6. Germline V gives CDR1 SGDLS, CDR2 YYNGEE. CDR3 in DNA: TGTGCCAGCAGCGTAGGGGGAGGCGGGAGCAATGAGCAGTTCTTC. Encoded protein: CASSVGGGGSNEQFF.

V and J are TRBV6-4 and TRBJ2-5, with 7 bases that match TRBD1. CDR3 length: 14 residues. V trimming: 6 bases; J trimming: 2 bases; junction bases outside the gene matches: 6. The germline V gene has CDR1 MRHNA and CDR2 SNTAGT. The CDR3 DNA is TGTGCCAGCAGCTCCGGGACAGAACAAGAGACCCAGTACTTC. Its translation: CASSSGTEQETQYF.